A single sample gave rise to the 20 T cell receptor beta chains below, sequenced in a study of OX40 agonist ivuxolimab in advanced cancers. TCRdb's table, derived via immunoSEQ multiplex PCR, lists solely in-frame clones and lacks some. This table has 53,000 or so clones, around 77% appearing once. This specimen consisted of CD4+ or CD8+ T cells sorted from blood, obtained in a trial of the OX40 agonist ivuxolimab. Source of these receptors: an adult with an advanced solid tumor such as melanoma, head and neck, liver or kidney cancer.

CDR3 residues: CASTPWGGHYEQYF. In DNA, the CDR3 is TGTGCCAGCACCCCTTGGGGGGGGCACTACGAGCAGTACTTC. The rearrangement joins TRBV27 to TRBJ2-7, with a weak D call TRBD2 (7 bases). V lost 7 bases to trimming and J lost 3 bases, with 16 bases between them. This CDR3 has 14 residues. CDR1 is MNHEY and CDR2 is SMNVEV in the germline V gene (reference sequence).

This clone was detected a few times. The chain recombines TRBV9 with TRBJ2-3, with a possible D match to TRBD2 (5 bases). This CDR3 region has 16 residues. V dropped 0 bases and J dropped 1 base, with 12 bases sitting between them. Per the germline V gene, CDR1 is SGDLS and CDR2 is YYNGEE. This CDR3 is CASSVAPSKGTDTQYF. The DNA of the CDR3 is TGTGCCAGCAGCGTAGCCCCTAGCAAGGGCACAGATACGCAGTATTTT.

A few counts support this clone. CDR3 in DNA: TGTGCCAGCAGCTCCAGCGGGAGGAGCTCCTACGAGCAGTACTTC. Its translation is CASSSSGRSSYEQYF. This rearrangement joins TRBV7-9 to TRBJ2-7; 9 bases map to TRBD2. CDR1 and CDR2 from the germline V gene are SEHNR and FQNEAQ (reference sequence). The CDR3 extends over 15 amino acids. The V gene end was trimmed by 4 bases and the J gene end by 0 bases; junction bases not matched to a gene: 4.

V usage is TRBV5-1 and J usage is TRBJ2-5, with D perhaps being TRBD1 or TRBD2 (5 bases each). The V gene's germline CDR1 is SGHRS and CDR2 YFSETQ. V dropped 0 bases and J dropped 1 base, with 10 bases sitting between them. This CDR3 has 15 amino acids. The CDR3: CASSLAPGLQETQYF. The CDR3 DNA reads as TGCGCCAGCAGCTTGGCCCCGGGGCTCCAAGAGACCCAGTACTTC. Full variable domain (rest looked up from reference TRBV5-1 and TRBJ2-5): KAGVTQTPRYLIKTRGQQVTLSCSPISGHRSVSWYQQTPGQGLQFLFEYFSETQRNKGNFPGRFSGRQFSNSRSEMNVSTLELGDSALYLCASSLAPGLQETQYFGPGTRLLVL.

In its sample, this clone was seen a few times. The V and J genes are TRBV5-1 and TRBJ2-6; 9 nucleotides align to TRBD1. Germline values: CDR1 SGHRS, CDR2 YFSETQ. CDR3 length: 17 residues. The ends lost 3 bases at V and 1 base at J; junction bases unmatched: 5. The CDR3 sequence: CASSSGQGRSGANVLTF. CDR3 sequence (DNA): TGCGCCAGCAGCTCTGGACAGGGGAGGTCTGGGGCCAACGTCCTGACTTTC.

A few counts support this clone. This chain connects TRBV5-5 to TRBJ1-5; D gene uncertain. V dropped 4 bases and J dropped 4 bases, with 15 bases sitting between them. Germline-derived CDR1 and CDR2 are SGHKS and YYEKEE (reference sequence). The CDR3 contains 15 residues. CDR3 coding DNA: TGTGCCAGCAGCCCCAGCCCGGGCCGGAATCAGCCCCAGCATTTT. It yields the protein CASSPSPGRNQPQHF.

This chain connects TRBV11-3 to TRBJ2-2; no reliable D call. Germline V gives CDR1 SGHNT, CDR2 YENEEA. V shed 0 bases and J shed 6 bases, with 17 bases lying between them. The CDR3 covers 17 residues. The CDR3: CASSLESRLDLPGELFF. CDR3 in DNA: TGTGCCAGCAGCTTAGAAAGCAGGCTGGATTTGCCCGGGGAGCTGTTTTTT. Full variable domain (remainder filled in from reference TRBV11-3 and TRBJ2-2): EAGVVQSPRYKIIEKKQPVAFWCNPISGHNTLYWYLQNLGQGPELLIRYENEEAVDDSQLPKDRFSAERLKGVDSTLKIQPAELGDSAVYLCASSLESRLDLPGELFFGEGSRLTVL.

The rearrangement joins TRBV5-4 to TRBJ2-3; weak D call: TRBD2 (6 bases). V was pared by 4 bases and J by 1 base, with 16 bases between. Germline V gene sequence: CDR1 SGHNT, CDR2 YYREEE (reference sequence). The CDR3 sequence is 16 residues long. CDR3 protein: CASSAPFREGTDTQYF. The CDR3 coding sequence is TGTGCCAGCAGCGCACCGTTCAGGGAGGGCACAGATACGCAGTATTTT.

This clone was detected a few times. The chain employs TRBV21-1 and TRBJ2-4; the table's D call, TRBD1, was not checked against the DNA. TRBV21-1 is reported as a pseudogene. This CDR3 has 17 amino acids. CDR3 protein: CASSKEWQGIAKNIQYF. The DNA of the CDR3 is TGTGCCAGCAGCAAAGAATGGCAGGGGATTGCCAAAAACATTCAGTACTTC.

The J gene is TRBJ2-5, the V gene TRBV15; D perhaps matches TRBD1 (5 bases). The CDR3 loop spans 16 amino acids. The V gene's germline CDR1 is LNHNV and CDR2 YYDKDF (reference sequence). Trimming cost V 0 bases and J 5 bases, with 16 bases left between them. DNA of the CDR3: TGTGCCACCAGCAGAGATGGAGACAGTCGCTTGGAGACCCAGTACTTC. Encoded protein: CATSRDGDSRLETQYF.

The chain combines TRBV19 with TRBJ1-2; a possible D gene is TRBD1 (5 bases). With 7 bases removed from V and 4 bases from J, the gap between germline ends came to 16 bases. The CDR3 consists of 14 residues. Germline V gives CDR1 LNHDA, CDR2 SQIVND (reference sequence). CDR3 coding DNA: TGTGCCAGTATACGGAGGGGCGAGGCCTATGGCTACACCTTC. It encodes CASIRRGEAYGYTF.

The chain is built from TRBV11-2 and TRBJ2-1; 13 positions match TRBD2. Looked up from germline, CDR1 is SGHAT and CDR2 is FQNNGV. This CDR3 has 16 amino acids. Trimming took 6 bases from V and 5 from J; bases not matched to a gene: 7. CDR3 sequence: CASRWTSGRRNNEQFF. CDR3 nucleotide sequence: TGTGCCAGCAGGTGGACTAGCGGGAGAAGAAACAATGAGCAGTTCTTC.

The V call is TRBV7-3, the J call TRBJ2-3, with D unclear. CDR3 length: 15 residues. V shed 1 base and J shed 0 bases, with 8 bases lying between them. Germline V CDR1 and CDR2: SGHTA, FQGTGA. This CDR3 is CASSLSAVSTDTQYF. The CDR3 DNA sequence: TGTGCCAGCAGCTTAAGCGCTGTTAGCACAGATACGCAGTATTTT.

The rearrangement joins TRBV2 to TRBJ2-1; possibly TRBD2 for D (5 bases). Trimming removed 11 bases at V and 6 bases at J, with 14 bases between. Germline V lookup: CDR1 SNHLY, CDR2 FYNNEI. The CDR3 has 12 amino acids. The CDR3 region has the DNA TGTGCCGTGCTTGGGAGTGGCAATGAGCAGTTCTTC. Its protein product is CAVLGSGNEQFF.

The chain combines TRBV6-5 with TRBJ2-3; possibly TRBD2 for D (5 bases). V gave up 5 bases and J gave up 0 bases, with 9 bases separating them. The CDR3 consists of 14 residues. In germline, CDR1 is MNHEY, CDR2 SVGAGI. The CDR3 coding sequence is TGTGCCAGCAGTCTGCGGGCCAGCACAGATACGCAGTATTTT. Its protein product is CASSLRASTDTQYF.

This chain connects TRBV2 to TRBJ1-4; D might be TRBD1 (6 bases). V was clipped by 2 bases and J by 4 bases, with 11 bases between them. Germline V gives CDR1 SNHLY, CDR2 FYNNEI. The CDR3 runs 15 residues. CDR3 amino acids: CASSESTGYNEKLFF. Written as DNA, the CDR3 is TGTGCCAGCAGTGAATCGACAGGATATAATGAAAAACTGTTTTTT.

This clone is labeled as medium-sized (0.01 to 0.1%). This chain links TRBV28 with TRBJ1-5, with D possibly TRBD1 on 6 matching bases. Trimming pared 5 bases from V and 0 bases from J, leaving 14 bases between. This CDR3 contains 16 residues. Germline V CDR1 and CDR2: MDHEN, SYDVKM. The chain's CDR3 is CASSPVTGSSNQPQHF. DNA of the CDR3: TGTGCCAGCAGTCCGGTGACAGGATCTAGCAATCAGCCCCAGCATTTT.

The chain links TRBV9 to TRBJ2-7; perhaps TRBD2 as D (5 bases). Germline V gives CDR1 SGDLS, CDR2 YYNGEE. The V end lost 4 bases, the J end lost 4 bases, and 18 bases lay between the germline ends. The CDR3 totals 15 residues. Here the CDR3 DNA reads TGTGCCAGCAGCCCCAAGACCGGGATAGGGTACGAGCAGTACTTC. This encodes CASSPKTGIGYEQYF.

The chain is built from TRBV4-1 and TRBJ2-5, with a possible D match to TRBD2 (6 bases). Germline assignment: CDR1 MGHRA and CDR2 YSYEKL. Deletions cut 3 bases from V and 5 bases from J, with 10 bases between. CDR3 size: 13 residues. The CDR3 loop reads CASSQGLYETQYF. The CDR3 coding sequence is TGCGCCAGCAGCCAGGGACTGTACGAGACCCAGTACTTC.

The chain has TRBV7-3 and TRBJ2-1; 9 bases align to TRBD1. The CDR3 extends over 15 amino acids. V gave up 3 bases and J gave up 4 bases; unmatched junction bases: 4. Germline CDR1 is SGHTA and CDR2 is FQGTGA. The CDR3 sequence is CASSFSGTGYNEQFF. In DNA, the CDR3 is TGTGCCAGCAGCTTCTCCGGGACAGGGTACAATGAGCAGTTCTTC. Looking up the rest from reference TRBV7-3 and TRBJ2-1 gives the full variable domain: GAGVSQTPSNKVTEKGKYVELRCDPISGHTALYWYRQSLGQGPEFLIYFQGTGAADDSGLPNDRFFAVRPEGSVSTLKIQRTERGDSAVYLCASSFSGTGYNEQFFGPGTRLTVL.